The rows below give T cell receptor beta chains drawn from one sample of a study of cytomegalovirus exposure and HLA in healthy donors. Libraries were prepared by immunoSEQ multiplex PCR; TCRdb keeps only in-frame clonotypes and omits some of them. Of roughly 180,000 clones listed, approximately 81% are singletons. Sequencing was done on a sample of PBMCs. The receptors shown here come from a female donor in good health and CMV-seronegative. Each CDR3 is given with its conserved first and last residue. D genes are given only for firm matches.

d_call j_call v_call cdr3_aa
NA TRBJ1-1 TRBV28 CASTGNTEAFF
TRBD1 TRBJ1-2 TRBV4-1 CASSQEQGNYGYTF
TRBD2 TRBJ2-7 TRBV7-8 CASSLGEREPSYEQYF
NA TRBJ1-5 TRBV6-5 CASSSPSGNQPQHF
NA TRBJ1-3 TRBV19 CASSRTLQGFGNTIYF
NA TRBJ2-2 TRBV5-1 CASGRGVSDTGELFF
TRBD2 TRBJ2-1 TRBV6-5 CASTPFPGGGGEQFF
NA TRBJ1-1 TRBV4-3 CASSQVRDTEAFF
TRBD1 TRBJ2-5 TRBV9 CASSFLDRERETQYF
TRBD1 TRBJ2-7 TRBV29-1 CSARDRASYEQYF
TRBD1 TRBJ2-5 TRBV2 CASDRGVTKETQYF
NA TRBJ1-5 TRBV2 CASTRRGGPDQPQHF
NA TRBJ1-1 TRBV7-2 CASSPRLGLSTEAFF
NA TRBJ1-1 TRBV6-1 CASSGGGEATEAFF
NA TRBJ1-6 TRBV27 CASSFSHLRSYNSPLHF
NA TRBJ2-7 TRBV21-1 CASSKEELYEQYF
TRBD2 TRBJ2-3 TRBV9 CASSLGLPSTDTQYF
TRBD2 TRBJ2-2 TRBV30 CAWSVKLAGVGELFF
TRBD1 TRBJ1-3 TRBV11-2 CASSRPRDRGAGNTIYF
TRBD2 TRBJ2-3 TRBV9 CASSVDPGGRGDTQYF
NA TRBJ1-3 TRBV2 CASSPDGLPGNTIYF
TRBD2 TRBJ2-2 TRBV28 CASSLGRGSGRPPGELFF
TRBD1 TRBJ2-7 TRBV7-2 CASRTGTGRYEQYF
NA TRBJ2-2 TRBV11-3 CASGLRGSPGELFF
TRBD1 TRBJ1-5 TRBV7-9 CASSPGTDFLPQHF
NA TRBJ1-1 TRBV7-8 CASSLPPGQAFF
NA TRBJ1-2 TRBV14 CASSQDSGPRRSYGYTF
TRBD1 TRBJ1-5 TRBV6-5 CASSYDRGSNQPQHF
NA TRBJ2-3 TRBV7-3 CASSLTGAGTDTQYF
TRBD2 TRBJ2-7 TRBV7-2 CATSPGGRGDEQYF
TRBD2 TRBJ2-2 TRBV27 CASRSGRAGTGELFF
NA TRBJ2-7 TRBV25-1 CASSEEEAPYEQYF
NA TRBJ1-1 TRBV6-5 CASSYSDSQGSAFF
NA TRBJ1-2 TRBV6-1 CASSEVWPNYGYTF
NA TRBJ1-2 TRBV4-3 CASSQELGRGPGDYTF
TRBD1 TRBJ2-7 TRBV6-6 CASSPGGPLYEQYF
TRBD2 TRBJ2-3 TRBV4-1 CASSRDLGLAGTDTQYF
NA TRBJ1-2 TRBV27 CASSFSGNYGYTF
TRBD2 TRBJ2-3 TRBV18 CASSPGGSGITGTDTQYF